The rows below give T cell receptor beta chains drawn from one sample of a study of human T cells and chemical hapten exposure. TCRdb reprocessed the RACE reads with MiXCR, giving one entry per CDR3 protein. The profile shows about 98,000 distinct CDR3 sequences, under 14% of them singletons. Specimen: whole blood, collected in connection with sensitization to the hapten diphenylcyclopropenone (DPC). The receptor set was obtained from a woman aged 60-75 years with alopecia areata. Some clones in this sample may be carry-over from other donors' samples. The conserved cysteine and the conserved F or W are not part of the CDR3 here. Fields, in order: V gene, clone size, J gene, D gene, CDR3 protein. D genes are given only for firm matches. Some rows have no size entry. The others give once, few or many, or a class for an expanded clone.

TRBV5-1	many	TRBJ1-6	-	ASSFESGTYRIYNSPLH
TRBV6-5	-	TRBJ2-1	-	ASSYSRDGFFNEQF
TRBV20-1	few	TRBJ2-1	-	SARVSYNEQF
TRBV5-1	many	TRBJ1-6	-	ASSLVGGVVYSPLH
TRBV28	many	TRBJ2-6	TRBD1	ASRPQSGQVT
TRBV6-4	few	TRBJ2-2	-	ASRGRTDRGRTGELF
TRBV20-1	many	TRBJ2-7	TRBD1	STTPHDRAGEQY
TRBV5-4	few	TRBJ2-5	TRBD1	ASSLIGTDQETQY
TRBV20-1	few	TRBJ2-7	TRBD1	SARGGTGGPYEQY
TRBV18	many	TRBJ1-4	-	ASSFTGMVANEKLF
TRBV2	-	TRBJ2-5	-	ASSEALGHPQETQY
TRBV5-8	-	TRBJ1-5	-	ASSLTYGSSNQPQH
TRBV5-1	-	TRBJ1-1	-	ASRGLTEAF
TRBV5-1	-	TRBJ1-1	TRBD1	ASSDSPTGTGTEAF
TRBV12-3/TRBV12-4	many	TRBJ1-2	TRBD1	ASSLGTGGYNYGYT
TRBV5-6	many	TRBJ1-2	-	ASSLLRQAILSYGYT
TRBV29-1	-	TRBJ1-2	-	SGSSGGIGYT
TRBV7-9	-	TRBJ2-3	TRBD2	ASSRGGGTDTQY
TRBV15	many	TRBJ2-7	-	ATSRAGQSAYEQY
TRBV13	-	TRBJ2-5	TRBD2	ASSSRTSGGFETQY
TRBV29-1	few	TRBJ2-7	-	SVTRSGAYIGQY
TRBV4-1	-	TRBJ2-7	-	ASSQPGVYEQY
TRBV18	-	TRBJ2-5	-	ASSQQDGAQETQY
TRBV6-6	many	TRBJ1-2	-	ASTQVDYGYT